This T cell receptor (beta chain) was sequenced in a study of T cell clonality in common variable immunodeficiency. Study-level points and caveats: Fewer deletions and N-nucleotide insertions were reportedly seen in common variable immunodeficiency TCR beta sequences. The cause of increased CVID clonality remains unclear without subpopulation sequencing. Compared with controls, CVID subjects had fewer shared TCRbeta clones.

Method: immunoSEQ multiplex PCR; TCRdb's copy keeps in-frame clones and lacks some. This set yields roughly 79,000 clones and no singletons; the top ten hold approximately 0.81%. Most patients and controls had Caucasian heritage. The table lists this clone with many counts. What it recognizes is unknown. The CDR3 end falls 3 residues outside the read, so it is completed with the germline J gene. Trimming removed 2 bases from V and 5 bases from J, with 9 bases in between. CDR1 is SGHTA, CDR2 FQGNSA, per germline. The CDR3 is 13 residues long. The chain couples TRBV7-2 to TRBJ2-5; D is unresolved. The origin of this receptor is a person aged 18 to 70 in good health. Sequenced material: peripheral blood mononuclear cells. CDR3 DNA (partial): TGTGCCAGCAGCTTATCTAATCGGGAGACC. As protein: CASSLSNRET. The whole CDR3 protein reads CASSLSNRETQYF.